A selection of T cell receptor beta chains follows, all from one sample in a study of naive and memory T cell subsets. TCRdb analysed the UMI-ligation and nested PCR reads with MiXCR anew, one entry per CDR3 protein. Of 120,000 to 150,000 distinct CDR3 sequences listed, about a sixth were seen once; the top ten hold about 0.14%. The sequenced sample was naive CD4+ T cells from blood. The receptors originated from a human donor in good health. CDR3s include the opening cysteine and the closing phenylalanine or tryptophan. Fields, in order: J gene, V gene, CDR3 protein.

j_gene: TRBJ2-3
v_gene: TRBV20-1
CDR3aa: CSVANTDTQYF

j_gene: TRBJ2-1
v_gene: TRBV28
CDR3aa: CASSLVGGSGNEQFF

j_gene: TRBJ2-3
v_gene: TRBV5-4
CDR3aa: CASSLRTGTDTQYF

j_gene: TRBJ2-7
v_gene: TRBV25-1
CDR3aa: CASSEGLPLDSYEQYF

j_gene: TRBJ1-6
v_gene: TRBV5-5
CDR3aa: CASSSGRQNSPLHF

j_gene: TRBJ2-1
v_gene: TRBV18
CDR3aa: CASSPPTSARGEQFF

j_gene: TRBJ1-5
v_gene: TRBV27
CDR3aa: CASSLSGGLSQPQHF

j_gene: TRBJ1-2
v_gene: TRBV13
CDR3aa: CASSADIYGYTF

j_gene: TRBJ2-4
v_gene: TRBV2
CDR3aa: CASREGVAKNIQYF

j_gene: TRBJ1-1
v_gene: TRBV12-3/TRBV12-4
CDR3aa: CASTPNGAEAFF

j_gene: TRBJ1-5
v_gene: TRBV6-2/TRBV6-3
CDR3aa: CASSVDREAGNQPQHF

j_gene: TRBJ2-3
v_gene: TRBV29-1
CDR3aa: CSVVDRAADTQYF

j_gene: TRBJ1-1
v_gene: TRBV12-3/TRBV12-4
CDR3aa: CASSGQGGTEAFF

j_gene: TRBJ2-3
v_gene: TRBV7-2
CDR3aa: CASSLMSGNTDTQYF

j_gene: TRBJ2-1
v_gene: TRBV7-8
CDR3aa: CASSLGAGGWNEQFF

j_gene: TRBJ2-5
v_gene: TRBV20-1
CDR3aa: CSGASGQETQYF

j_gene: TRBJ2-7
v_gene: TRBV25-1
CDR3aa: CASSEGRDYEQYF

j_gene: TRBJ1-6
v_gene: TRBV15
CDR3aa: CATSRDTWAGMGSPLHF

j_gene: TRBJ2-7
v_gene: TRBV11-2
CDR3aa: CASSRTSGTSYEQYF

j_gene: TRBJ2-1
v_gene: TRBV29-1
CDR3aa: CSVGTVSYNEQFF

j_gene: TRBJ2-1
v_gene: TRBV20-1
CDR3aa: CSAHLGLAGANNEQFF

j_gene: TRBJ2-2
v_gene: TRBV24-1
CDR3aa: CATSDLPKGRTTGELFF

j_gene: TRBJ2-2
v_gene: TRBV6-5
CDR3aa: CASSYTSGVDTGELFF

j_gene: TRBJ2-7
v_gene: TRBV5-1
CDR3aa: CASSLGDIRGEQYF

j_gene: TRBJ1-3
v_gene: TRBV12-3/TRBV12-4
CDR3aa: CASSLRGSGNTIYF

j_gene: TRBJ2-7
v_gene: TRBV6-2/TRBV6-3
CDR3aa: CASSSTPGAGSYEQYF

j_gene: TRBJ2-7
v_gene: TRBV7-2
CDR3aa: CASSSTSGPYEQYF

j_gene: TRBJ2-1
v_gene: TRBV24-1
CDR3aa: CATSDRTSGGNEQFF

j_gene: TRBJ1-1
v_gene: TRBV29-1
CDR3aa: CSVGAAKMNTEAFF

j_gene: TRBJ2-1
v_gene: TRBV10-3
CDR3aa: CAIMGGPHYNEQFF

j_gene: TRBJ2-7
v_gene: TRBV7-8
CDR3aa: CASSFRTGYEQYF

j_gene: TRBJ2-5
v_gene: TRBV7-2
CDR3aa: CASSLQGALGETQYF

j_gene: TRBJ2-3
v_gene: TRBV3-1
CDR3aa: CAGSPRSGPYTDTQYF

j_gene: TRBJ2-4
v_gene: TRBV29-1
CDR3aa: CSVKRTSGRDGAKNIQYF

j_gene: TRBJ2-1
v_gene: TRBV20-1
CDR3aa: CSARVETPTGQFF

j_gene: TRBJ2-7
v_gene: TRBV5-8
CDR3aa: CASSSIVEGSSYEQYF

j_gene: TRBJ1-5
v_gene: TRBV2
CDR3aa: CASNVGGVRNQPQHF

j_gene: TRBJ2-3
v_gene: TRBV30
CDR3aa: CAWSLTAGGPIDTQYF

j_gene: TRBJ2-2
v_gene: TRBV4-3
CDR3aa: CASSQADRLTGELFF

j_gene: TRBJ2-1
v_gene: TRBV2
CDR3aa: CASSENRGNEQFF

j_gene: TRBJ2-7
v_gene: TRBV29-1
CDR3aa: CSAKGGYEQYF

j_gene: TRBJ2-1
v_gene: TRBV18
CDR3aa: CASSPIALAYNEQFF

j_gene: TRBJ2-5
v_gene: TRBV24-1
CDR3aa: CATSDWGGGQETQYF

j_gene: TRBJ1-6
v_gene: TRBV12-3/TRBV12-4
CDR3aa: CASSLGGDSPLHF

j_gene: TRBJ1-1
v_gene: TRBV14
CDR3aa: CASSLKTGRNTEAFF

j_gene: TRBJ2-1
v_gene: TRBV6-2/TRBV6-3
CDR3aa: CASSLLRGTSGRNNEQFF

j_gene: TRBJ1-1
v_gene: TRBV6-2/TRBV6-3
CDR3aa: CATLTPRTLEAFF

j_gene: TRBJ1-5
v_gene: TRBV7-2
CDR3aa: CASSFGQGRQPQHF

j_gene: TRBJ2-2
v_gene: TRBV9
CDR3aa: CASNFDGGENNGELFF

j_gene: TRBJ2-1
v_gene: TRBV4-2
CDR3aa: CASSQAKKTGTGYNEQFF

j_gene: TRBJ1-3
v_gene: TRBV2
CDR3aa: CASRADSSGNTIYF

j_gene: TRBJ1-2
v_gene: TRBV29-1
CDR3aa: CSATRGDYGYTF

j_gene: TRBJ1-5
v_gene: TRBV12-3/TRBV12-4
CDR3aa: CASSSGGDPGLQPQHF

j_gene: TRBJ2-1
v_gene: TRBV4-1
CDR3aa: CASSPERRLSSYNEQFF

j_gene: TRBJ2-5
v_gene: TRBV5-1
CDR3aa: CASSFRGVQETQYF

j_gene: TRBJ2-3
v_gene: TRBV12-3/TRBV12-4
CDR3aa: CASSLGSGTDTQYF

j_gene: TRBJ2-1
v_gene: TRBV9
CDR3aa: CASSTGGGAYNEQFF

j_gene: TRBJ2-2
v_gene: TRBV11-2
CDR3aa: CASGSVAGADTGELFF

j_gene: TRBJ2-7
v_gene: TRBV7-8
CDR3aa: CASSSAGTRSYEQYF

j_gene: TRBJ1-2
v_gene: TRBV28
CDR3aa: CASSLDAANYGYTF